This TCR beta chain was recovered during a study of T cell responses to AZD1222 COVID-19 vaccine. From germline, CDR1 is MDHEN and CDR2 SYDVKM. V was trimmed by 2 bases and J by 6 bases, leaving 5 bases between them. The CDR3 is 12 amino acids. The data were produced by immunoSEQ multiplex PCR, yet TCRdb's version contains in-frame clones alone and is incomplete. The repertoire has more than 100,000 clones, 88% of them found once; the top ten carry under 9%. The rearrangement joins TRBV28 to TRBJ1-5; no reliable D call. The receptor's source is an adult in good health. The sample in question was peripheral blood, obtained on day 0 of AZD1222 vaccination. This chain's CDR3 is CASSLPGQPQHF. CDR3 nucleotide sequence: TGTGCCAGCAGTTTACCAGGTCAGCCCCAGCATTTT.